The present entry profiles one T cell receptor (beta chain) with its context. Its target is unknown. Time point meaning: recipient sample about 28 days before transplant, after cytoreduction. Recipients were bled about 28 days pretransplant and at posttransplant days 30, 100, 180. The CDR3 has 13 residues. The V end was cut by 3 bases, the J end by 8 bases, with 13 bases between. CDR1 is SEHNR and CDR2 is FQNEAQ in the germline V gene (reference sequence). This table comes from immunoSEQ multiplex PCR, and its TCRdb copy is limited to in-frame clones, with some not included. The table has around 10,000 clones, roughly 90% seen once; the top ten hold about 13%. The entry originates in a study of T cell clonotyping in hematopoietic cell transplantation. Study outcomes and limitations: After transplant, recipient diversity fell while pathologically expanded clonotypes grew through day 180.

Sample: peripheral blood mononuclear cells, taken before stem cell transplant. This sequence joins TRBV7-9 and TRBJ1-2; TRBD1 is a possible D gene (5 bases). The receptor was derived from a woman between 40 and 50 years old with acute myeloid leukemia. Some clones in this sample may be carry-over from other donors' samples. CDR3 amino acids: CASSFQGGGGYTF. DNA of the CDR3: TGTGCCAGCAGCTTCCAGGGAGGAGGCGGCTACACCTTC.